The present T cell receptor beta chain was sequenced within a study of CD8 T cells in ankylosing spondylitis. Study-level results: Reports say disease-linked clones showed up significantly more in matched ankylosing spondylitis synovial fluid. Eight highly homologous variants formed a TCR beta motif that appeared characteristic of ankylosing spondylitis blood.

TCRdb passed the 5' RACE reads through MiXCR, listing each CDR3 protein once. The data hold 400,000 to 450,000 distinct CDR3 sequences, with approximately 17% observed a single time. This clonotype has more than one count but fewer than ten. Its matching antigen is unknown. In germline, CDR1 is LGHNA, CDR2 YNFKEQ. Trimming took 4 bases from V and 0 from J, leaving 19 bases between them. This CDR3 comprises 18 residues. This sequence was found in a male donor with ankylosing spondylitis. Source material: blood, either unsorted or a sorted T cell fraction (not recorded which). This chain joins TRBV4-2 and TRBJ1-3; maybe TRBD1 (6 bases). In DNA form, the CDR3 reads TGTGCCAGCAGCCTACGGTTCAGGGGACGCAACTCTGGAAACACCATATATTTT. This encodes CASSLRFRGRNSGNTIYF.